This T cell receptor beta chain is from a study of T cell responses to AZD1222 COVID-19 vaccine. Overall study results and limits: As reported, nearly half of all spike-specific TCRs target variant regions that are unmutated.

With regard to this clone: The antigen is unknown. Its ends do not fully match the called genes, so a read error is possible.

The repertoire was sequenced with immunoSEQ multiplex PCR; TCRdb's copy has only in-frame clones and lacks some. The sample shows about 160,000 clones, around 89% of them seen only once. This TCR was recovered from an adult in good health. Sample: peripheral blood, taken on day 0 of AZD1222 vaccination.

The CDR3 spells CASSPRQGGRLEQFF. Written as DNA, the CDR3 is TGTGCTAGCAGCCCACGACAGGGAGGACGTCTTGAGCAGTTCTTC. This chain joins TRBV7-7 and TRBJ2-1; perhaps TRBD1 as D (7 bases). From germline, CDR1 is SSHAT and CDR2 FNYEAQ (reference sequence). The CDR3 loop spans 15 amino acids.